One and the same sample provided the 18 T cell receptor beta chains below, sequenced in a study of early T cells in non-severe SARS-CoV-2 infection. One entry per CDR3 protein results from TCRdb running MiXCR on the 5' RACE reads. The sample carries roughly 70,000 distinct CDR3 sequences, about 19% recorded once. The sample here was whole blood, taken at baseline. The source of these receptors is an adult who was a healthcare worker with PCR-confirmed SARS-CoV-2 infection or an uninfected control (not recorded which).

The V and J genes are TRBV5-4 and TRBJ2-2; the D is unclear. The CDR3 spans 16 residues. The germline CDR1 and CDR2 sequences are SGHNT and YYREEE (reference sequence). V lost 0 bases to trimming and J lost 2 bases, with 11 bases between them. DNA of the CDR3: TGTGCCAGCAGCTTGGGGCTCAGATCCAACACCGGGGAGCTGTTTTTT. Translating it yields CASSLGLRSNTGELFF.

This clonotype was recorded a few times. The chain combines TRBV27 with TRBJ2-3, with TRBD1 as a possible D gene (7 bases). The germline V gene encodes CDR1 MNHEY and CDR2 SMNVEV (reference sequence). The V gene lost 5 bases and the J gene lost 0 bases, with 18 bases spanning the gap. This CDR3 spans 17 amino acids. CDR3 nucleotides: TGTGCCAGCAGTCTAATTCTACAGGGGACTAGCACAGATACGCAGTATTTT. Protein product: CASSLILQGTSTDTQYF.

This clonotype was recorded many times. The chain links TRBV4-1 to TRBJ1-1, with 8 bases fitting TRBD1. Germline V gives CDR1 MGHRA, CDR2 YSYEKL. This CDR3 is 15 amino acids long. The V gene end was trimmed by 3 bases and the J gene end by 4 bases; junction bases not matched to a gene: 7. The CDR3 region has the DNA TGCGCCAGCAGCCAGTACAGGGGGAAAGGCACTGAAGCTTTCTTT. Its protein is CASSQYRGKGTEAFF.

The chain combines TRBV12-3 or TRBV12-4 with TRBJ1-1; D unresolved. The length of the CDR3 is 12 residues. Trimming took 3 bases from V and 11 from J, leaving 13 bases between them. The CDR3 loop is CASSLFPGRAFF. CDR3 DNA: TGTGCCAGCAGTTTGTTTCCGGGGAGGGCTTTCTTT.

This clonotype was recorded at least ten times. This chain uses TRBV12-5 with TRBJ2-5; no firm D call. The CDR3 is made up of 10 amino acids. Germline values: CDR1 LGHNT, CDR2 FRNRAP. Deletions cut 6 bases from V and 1 base from J, with 0 bases between. CDR3 protein: CASGQETQYF. As DNA, the CDR3 is TGTGCTAGTGGCCAAGAGACCCAGTACTTC.

DNA for the CDR3: TGTGCCAGCCGGGCCTTAAGGTCTAGCGGGGTTAGCACAGATACGCAGTATTTT. This sequence encodes CASRALRSSGVSTDTQYF. V gene TRBV7-8 combines with J gene TRBJ2-3; 9 positions match TRBD2. CDR3 size: 18 residues. Per the germline V gene, CDR1 is SGHVS and CDR2 is FQNEAQ. Trimming removed 8 bases from V and 0 bases from J; junction bases left unmatched: 15. The complete variable domain, with remaining parts taken from reference TRBV7-8 and TRBJ2-3, reads GAGVSQSPRYKVAKRGQDVALRCDPISGHVSLFWYQQALGQGPEFLTYFQNEAQLDKSGLPSDRFFAERPEGSVSTLKIQRTQQEDSAVYLCASRALRSSGVSTDTQYFGPGTRLTVL.

This clonotype was observed a handful of times. J is TRBJ2-2 and V is TRBV5-1; the match to TRBD1 covers 7 bases. The V and J ends lost 3 bases and 1 base, in that order; junction bases with no gene match: 6. The CDR3 extends over 16 amino acids. Germline lookup yields CDR1 SGHRS and CDR2 YFSETQ. DNA of the CDR3: TGCGCCAGCAGCTCCCGGACAGGACGGAACACCGGGGAGCTGTTTTTT. Amino acid sequence: CASSSRTGRNTGELFF.

This clonotype was counted ten times or more. This rearrangement joins TRBV7-3 to TRBJ2-7; TRBD2 matches at 8 bases. Germline assignment: CDR1 SGHTA and CDR2 FQGTGA. The V segment lost 2 bases and the J segment 3 bases; nucleotides outside the gene matches: 12. The CDR3 sequence is 17 residues long. CDR3 in DNA: TGTGCCAGCAGCTTATTTGCCGCGGTAGCGGGGCACTACGAGCAGTACTTC. The encoded protein is CASSLFAAVAGHYEQYF.

The V call is TRBV10-2, the J call TRBJ1-1; D may be TRBD1 (5 bases). V was shortened by 8 bases and J by 4 bases, with 14 bases between the two germline ends. Germline lookup yields CDR1 WSHSY and CDR2 SAAADI. CDR3 length: 13 residues. The CDR3, as DNA: TGCGCCAGCGGGACTCCCGGCGGCACTGAAGCTTTCTTT. This codes for CASGTPGGTEAFF.

V usage is TRBV27 and J usage is TRBJ1-2; TRBD1 matches at 7 bases. Germline trimming cut 5 bases from V and 5 bases from J; bases unmatched to any gene: 11. This CDR3 spans 15 amino acids. Germline V gives CDR1 MNHEY, CDR2 SMNVEV (reference sequence). The CDR3 DNA reads TGTGCCAGCAGTCCACCGGGGACAGCATTATATGGCTACACCTTC. This translates into CASSPPGTALYGYTF.

This clonotype was observed once. This rearrangement joins TRBV7-6 to TRBJ1-1; no firm D call. CDR1 and CDR2 (germline): SGHVS, FNYEAQ. This CDR3 has 12 amino acids. Trimming pared 11 bases from V and 3 bases from J, leaving 13 bases between. The CDR3 loop reads CAGAMWDTEAFF. Here the CDR3 DNA reads TGTGCCGGAGCAATGTGGGACACTGAAGCTTTCTTT.

In its sample, this clonotype was seen a few times. The CDR3 region is CASRDQPQHF. The CDR3 nucleotides read TGCGCCAGCAGAGATCAGCCCCAGCATTTT. V usage is TRBV5-1 and J usage is TRBJ1-5; no clear D. The CDR3 is 10 residues long. Germline CDR1 and CDR2: SGHRS and YFSETQ. V lost 5 bases, J lost 5 bases, and 2 bases lay in between.

The genes are TRBV18 and TRBJ1-1; the D is unclear. V shed 3 bases and J shed 7 bases, with 6 bases lying between them. The V gene's germline CDR1 is KGHSH and CDR2 LQKENI. The CDR3 loop spans 11 amino acids. CDR3 nucleotides: TGTGCCAGCTCACCCGGGGATGAAGCTTTCTTT. Translating it yields CASSPGDEAFF.

The V gene is TRBV15, the J gene TRBJ2-5; 7 bases align to TRBD1. Germline values: CDR1 LNHNV, CDR2 YYDKDF (reference sequence). The CDR3 loop spans 14 amino acids. V shed 0 bases, J shed 5 bases, and the junction held 3 bases outside the gene matches. The CDR3 nucleotides are TGTGCCACCAGCAGAGAGAGGGGGCTGGAGACCCAGTACTTC. Translation: CATSRERGLETQYF.

V is TRBV6-6 and J is TRBJ2-2; the D is unclear. This CDR3 comprises 13 residues. V lost 7 bases, J lost 7 bases, and 13 bases lay in between. Germline values: CDR1 MNHNY, CDR2 SVGAGI (reference sequence). The CDR3 sequence is CASTYTEGGELFF. The CDR3 bases are TGTGCCAGCACCTACACAGAAGGCGGGGAGCTGTTTTTT.

This clonotype was counted at least ten times. The V and J genes are TRBV6-2 or TRBV6-3 and TRBJ1-1; no clear D. Trimming cost V 4 bases and J 4 bases, with 7 bases left between them. This CDR3 contains 12 residues. Looked up from germline, CDR1 is MNHEY and CDR2 is SVGEGT. CDR3 bases: TGTGCCAGCAGTTCTGTGGGCACTGAAGCTTTCTTT. The encoded protein is CASSSVGTEAFF.

The J gene is TRBJ2-1, the V gene TRBV29-1; perhaps TRBD2 as D (6 bases). CDR1 and CDR2 from the germline V gene are SQVTM and ANQGSEA. The CDR3 extends over 13 amino acids. The V end was cut by 7 bases, the J end by 6 bases, with 16 bases between. CDR3 bases: TGCAGCGGGGGACTGACCCCCAGCAATGAGCAGTTCTTC. Translating gives CSGGLTPSNEQFF.

This clonotype was picked up a small number of times. The chain links TRBV15 to TRBJ1-3, with D tentatively TRBD1 (5 bases). Trimming took 5 bases from V and 3 from J, leaving 20 bases between them. The CDR3 is 17 amino acids. Per the germline V gene, CDR1 is LNHNV and CDR2 is YYDKDF (reference sequence). The chain's CDR3 is CATSRWGKGQGGNTIYF. In nucleotides, the CDR3 is TGTGCCACCAGCCGGTGGGGAAAGGGGCAAGGTGGAAACACCATATATTTT.